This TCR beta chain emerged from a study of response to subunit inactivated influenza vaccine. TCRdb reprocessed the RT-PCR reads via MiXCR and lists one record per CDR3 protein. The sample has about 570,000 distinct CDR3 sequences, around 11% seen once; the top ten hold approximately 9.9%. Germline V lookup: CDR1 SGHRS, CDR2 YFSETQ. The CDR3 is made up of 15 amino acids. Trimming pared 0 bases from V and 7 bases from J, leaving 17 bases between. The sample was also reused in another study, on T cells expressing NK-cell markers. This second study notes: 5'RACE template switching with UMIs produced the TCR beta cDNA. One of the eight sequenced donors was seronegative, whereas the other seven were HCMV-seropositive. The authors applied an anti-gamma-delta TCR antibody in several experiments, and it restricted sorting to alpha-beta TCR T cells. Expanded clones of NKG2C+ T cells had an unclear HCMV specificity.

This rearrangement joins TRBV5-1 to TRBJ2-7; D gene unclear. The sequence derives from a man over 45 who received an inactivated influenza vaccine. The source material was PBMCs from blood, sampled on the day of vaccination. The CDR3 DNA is TGCGCCAGCAGCTTGGACCCCGGCAGCAAGGGAGAGCAGTACTTC. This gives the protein CASSLDPGSKGEQYF.